This TCR beta chain comes out of a study of T-cell reconstitution after alpha-beta-depleted transplantation in children. It was with unique molecular identifiers that the TCRbeta library was prepared. TCRdb re-analysed the PCR reads in MiXCR, keeping a single row per CDR3 protein. The sample consists of a few hundred thousand distinct CDR3 sequences, around 17% of them appearing once. Trimming at V came to 0 bases and at J to 0 bases, leaving 6 bases not matched to a gene. This CDR3 has 17 residues. Germline CDR1 reads SQVTM; CDR2 reads ANQGSEA. This TCR came from a human donor who donated a stem cell graft to a child with acute lymphoblastic leukemia. The material was PBMCs from the stem cell graft donor, obtained from the stem cell graft. The chain is built from TRBV29-1 and TRBJ2-7, with TRBD2 identical over 12 bases. CDR3 protein: CSVEDVGTSGFSYEQYF. In DNA form, the CDR3 reads TGCAGCGTTGAAGACGTAGGGACTAGCGGGTTCTCCTACGAGCAGTACTTC.